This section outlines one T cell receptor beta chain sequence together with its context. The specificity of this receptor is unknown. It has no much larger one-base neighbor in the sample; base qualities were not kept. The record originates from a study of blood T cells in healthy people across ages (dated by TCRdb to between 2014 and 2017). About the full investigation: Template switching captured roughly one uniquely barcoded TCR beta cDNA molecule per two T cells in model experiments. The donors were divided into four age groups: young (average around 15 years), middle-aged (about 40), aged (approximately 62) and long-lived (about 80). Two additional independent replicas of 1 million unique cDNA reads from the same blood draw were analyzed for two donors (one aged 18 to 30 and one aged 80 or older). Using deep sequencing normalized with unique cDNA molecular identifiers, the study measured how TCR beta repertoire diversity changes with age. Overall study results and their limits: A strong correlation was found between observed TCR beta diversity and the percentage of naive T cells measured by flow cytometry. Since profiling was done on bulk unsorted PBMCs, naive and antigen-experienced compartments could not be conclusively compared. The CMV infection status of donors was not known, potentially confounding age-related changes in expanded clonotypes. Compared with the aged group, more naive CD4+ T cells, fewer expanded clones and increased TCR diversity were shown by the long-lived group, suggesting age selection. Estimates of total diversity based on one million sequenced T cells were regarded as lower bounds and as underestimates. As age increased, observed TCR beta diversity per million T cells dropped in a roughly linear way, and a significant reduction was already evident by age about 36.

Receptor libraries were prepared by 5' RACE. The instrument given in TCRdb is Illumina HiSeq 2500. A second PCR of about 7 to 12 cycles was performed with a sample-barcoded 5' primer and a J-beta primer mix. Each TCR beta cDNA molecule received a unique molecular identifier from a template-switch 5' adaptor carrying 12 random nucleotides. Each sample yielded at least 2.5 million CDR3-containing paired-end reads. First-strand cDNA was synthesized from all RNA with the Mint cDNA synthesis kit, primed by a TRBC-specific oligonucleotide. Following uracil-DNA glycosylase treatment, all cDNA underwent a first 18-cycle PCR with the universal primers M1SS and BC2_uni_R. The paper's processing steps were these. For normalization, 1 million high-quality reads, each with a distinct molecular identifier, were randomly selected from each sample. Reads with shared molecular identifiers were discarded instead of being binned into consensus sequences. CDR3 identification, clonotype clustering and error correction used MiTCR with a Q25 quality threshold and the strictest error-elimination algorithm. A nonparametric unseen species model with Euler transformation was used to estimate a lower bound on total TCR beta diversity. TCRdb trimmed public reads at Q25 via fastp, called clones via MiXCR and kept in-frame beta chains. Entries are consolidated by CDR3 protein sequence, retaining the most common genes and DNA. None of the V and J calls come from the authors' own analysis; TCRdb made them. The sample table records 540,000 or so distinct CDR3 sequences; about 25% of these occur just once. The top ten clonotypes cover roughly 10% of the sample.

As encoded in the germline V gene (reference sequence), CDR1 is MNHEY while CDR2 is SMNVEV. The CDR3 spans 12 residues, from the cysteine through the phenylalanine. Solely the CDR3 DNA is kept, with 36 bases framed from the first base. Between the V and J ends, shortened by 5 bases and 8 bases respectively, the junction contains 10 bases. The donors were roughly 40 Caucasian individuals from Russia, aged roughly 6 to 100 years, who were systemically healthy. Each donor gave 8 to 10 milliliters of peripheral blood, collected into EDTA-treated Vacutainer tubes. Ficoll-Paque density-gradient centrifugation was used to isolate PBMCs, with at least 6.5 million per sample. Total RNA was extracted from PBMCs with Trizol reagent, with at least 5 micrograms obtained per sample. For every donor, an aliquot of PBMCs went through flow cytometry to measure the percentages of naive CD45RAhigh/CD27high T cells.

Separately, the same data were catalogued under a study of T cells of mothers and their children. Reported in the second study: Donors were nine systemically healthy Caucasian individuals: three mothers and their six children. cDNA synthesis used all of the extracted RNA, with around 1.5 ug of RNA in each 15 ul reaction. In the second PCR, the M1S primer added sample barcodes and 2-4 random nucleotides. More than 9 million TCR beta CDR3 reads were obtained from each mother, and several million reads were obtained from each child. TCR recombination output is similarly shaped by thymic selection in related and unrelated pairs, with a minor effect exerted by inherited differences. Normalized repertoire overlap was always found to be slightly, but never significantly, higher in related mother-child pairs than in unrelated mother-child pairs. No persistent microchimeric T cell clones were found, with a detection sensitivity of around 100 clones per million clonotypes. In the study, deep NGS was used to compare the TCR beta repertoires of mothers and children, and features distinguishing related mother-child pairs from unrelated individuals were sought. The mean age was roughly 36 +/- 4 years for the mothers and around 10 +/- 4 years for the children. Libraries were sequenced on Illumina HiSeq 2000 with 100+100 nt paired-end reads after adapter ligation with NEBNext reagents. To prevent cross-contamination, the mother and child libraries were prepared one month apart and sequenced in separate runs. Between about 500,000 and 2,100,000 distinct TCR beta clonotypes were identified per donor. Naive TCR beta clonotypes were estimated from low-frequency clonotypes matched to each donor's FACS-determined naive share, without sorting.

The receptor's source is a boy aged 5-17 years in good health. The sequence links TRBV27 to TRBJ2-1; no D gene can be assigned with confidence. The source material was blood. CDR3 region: CASSPRVDEQFF. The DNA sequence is TGTGCCAGCAGTCCAAGGGTCGATGAGCAGTTCTTC.